These 8 T cell receptor beta chains were sequenced from one sample in a study of T cell changes during pregnancy in multiple sclerosis. The data were produced by immunoSEQ multiplex PCR, yet TCRdb's version contains in-frame clones alone and is incomplete. The repertoire includes tens of thousands of clones, almost 95% of them detected once, and 0.65% to 0.85% sits in the top ten. The sequencing here drew on CD4+ T cells from peripheral blood mononuclear cells, taken in the third trimester of pregnancy. These receptors were obtained from a female donor with multiple sclerosis, enrolled in a pregnancy study.

This sequence joins TRBV6-5 and TRBJ2-6; a possible D gene is TRBD1 (5 bases). The CDR3 runs to 12 residues. Germline V gene sequence: CDR1 MNHEY, CDR2 SVGAGI. V was cut by 7 bases and J by 5 bases, with 6 bases left in between. DNA for the CDR3: TGTGCCAGCATGGACAGGGCCAACGTCCTGACTTTC. It encodes CASMDRANVLTF.

The chain carries TRBV19 and TRBJ1-2; 9 bases agree with TRBD1. This CDR3 is built from 16 residues. V lost 3 bases to trimming and J lost 4 bases; unmatched junction nucleotides: 9. Germline V lookup: CDR1 LNHDA, CDR2 SQIVND (reference sequence). Written as DNA, the CDR3 is TGTGCCAGTAGTATGGGTGGGACAGGGAATGTCTATGGCTACACCTTC. This sequence encodes CASSMGGTGNVYGYTF. The variable domain in full, completed from reference TRBV19 and TRBJ1-2, reads DGGITQSPKYLFRKEGQNVTLSCEQNLNHDAMYWYRQDPGQGLRLIYYSQIVNDFQKGDIAEGYSVSREKKESFPLTVTSAQKNPTAFYLCASSMGGTGNVYGYTFGSGTRLTVV.

V gene TRBV7-2 combines with J gene TRBJ1-3, with D uncertain. This CDR3 has 14 residues. CDR1 and CDR2 (germline): SGHTA, FQGNSA. Between the trimmed V and J ends, which lost 4 bases and 0 bases, there was a span of 7 bases. The CDR3 loop reads CASSYMHSGNTIYF. The CDR3 DNA reads TGTGCCAGCAGCTACATGCACTCTGGAAACACCATATATTTT. Based on the CDR3 plus reference TRBV7-2 and TRBJ1-3, the full variable domain is GAGVSQSPSNKVTEKGKDVELRCDPISGHTALYWYRQSLGQGLEFLIYFQGNSAPDKSGLPSDRFSAERTGGSVSTLTIQRTQQEDSAVYLCASSYMHSGNTIYFGEGSWLTVV.

The chain recombines TRBV9 with TRBJ2-3, with TRBD2 matching over 12 bases. CDR1 is SGDLS and CDR2 is YYNGEE in the germline V gene. This CDR3 spans 15 amino acids. The V gene end was trimmed by 4 bases and the J gene end by 5 bases; junction bases not matched to a gene: 5. In DNA form, the CDR3 reads TGTGCCAGCAGCACCCAGGGACTAGCGGGAGATACGCAGTATTTT. Its protein is CASSTQGLAGDTQYF. Full variable domain (rest looked up from reference TRBV9 and TRBJ2-3): DSGVTQTPKHLITATGQRVTLRCSPRSGDLSVYWYQQSLDQGLQFLIQYYNGEERAKGNILERFSAQQFPDLHSELNLSSLELGDSALYFCASSTQGLAGDTQYFGPGTRLTVL.

The chain carries TRBV7-2 and TRBJ2-3, with TRBD1 matching 10 bases. J gave up 1 base and V 1 base, and 2 bases lay outside the gene matches. The CDR3 runs 16 residues. In germline, CDR1 is SGHTA, CDR2 FQGNSA. This CDR3 is CASSLVGTGGTDTQYF. CDR3 in DNA: TGTGCCAGCAGCTTAGTAGGGACAGGGGGCACAGATACGCAGTATTTT.

This chain uses TRBV7-9 with TRBJ1-1; D remains unclear. Looked up from germline, CDR1 is SEHNR and CDR2 is FQNEAQ (reference sequence). This CDR3 comprises 15 residues. V was shortened by 5 bases and J by 3 bases, with 16 bases between the two germline ends. The CDR3 region has the DNA TGTGCCAGCAGCATCTTGACTGGCGCACACACTGAAGCTTTCTTT. It translates to CASSILTGAHTEAFF.

The rearrangement links TRBV29-1 to TRBJ2-1; maybe TRBD2 (5 bases). V dropped 7 bases and J dropped 8 bases, with 15 bases sitting between them. The germline CDR1 and CDR2 sequences are SQVTM and ANQGSEA. This CDR3 is built from 12 residues. CDR3 bases: TGCAGCGCTGGACGGACTGCGGATGAGCAGTTCTTC. Protein: CSAGRTADEQFF.

J is TRBJ1-1 and V is TRBV11-1, with TRBD1 matching 7 bases. Looked up from germline, CDR1 is SGHAT and CDR2 is FQDESV (reference sequence). This CDR3 has 15 amino acids. The junction had 10 bases not matched to a gene; V was cut back by 5 bases and J by 4 bases. The CDR3 DNA reads TGTGCCAGCAGCCCCGAGGGGGCGGTTGGCACTGAAGCTTTCTTT. The encoded protein is CASSPEGAVGTEAFF.